This T cell receptor (beta chain) was obtained from a study of T cells after posttransplantation cyclophosphamide. Overall study findings and caveats: Blood and skin or GI T cell repertoires showed limited TRB overlap. Recipient CMV seropositivity and CMV reactivation strongly tracked TRB clonality. Later blood repertoires were often dominated by clones from the donor CD8+ memory compartment.

This CDR3 is 17 amino acids long. Per germline, CDR1 LGHNA and CDR2 YNFKEQ. Trimming at V came to 0 bases and at J to 2 bases, leaving 8 bases not matched to a gene. About this clone: As yet, its antigen is unknown.

A marrow graft followed busulfan-fludarabine conditioning, with cyclophosphamide on days +3 and +4. The data were produced by immunoSEQ multiplex PCR, yet TCRdb's version contains in-frame clones alone and is incomplete. This sample has 35,000 to 50,000 clones, with roughly 91% found just once. This sequence joins TRBV4-2 and TRBJ2-7, with 9 bases matching TRBD2. The sequence was collected from a male patient between 55 and 70 years old who received an allogeneic stem cell transplant from a related donor and was CMV-positive. Some of the T cells might come from the graft donor. The sequencing here drew on PBMCs, taken less than 70 days after allogeneic stem cell transplant with posttransplant cyclophosphamide. The CDR3 loop is CASSQEGAGGTTYEQYF. The CDR3 DNA follows: TGTGCCAGCAGCCAAGAAGGAGCGGGGGGTACCACCTACGAGCAGTACTTC.